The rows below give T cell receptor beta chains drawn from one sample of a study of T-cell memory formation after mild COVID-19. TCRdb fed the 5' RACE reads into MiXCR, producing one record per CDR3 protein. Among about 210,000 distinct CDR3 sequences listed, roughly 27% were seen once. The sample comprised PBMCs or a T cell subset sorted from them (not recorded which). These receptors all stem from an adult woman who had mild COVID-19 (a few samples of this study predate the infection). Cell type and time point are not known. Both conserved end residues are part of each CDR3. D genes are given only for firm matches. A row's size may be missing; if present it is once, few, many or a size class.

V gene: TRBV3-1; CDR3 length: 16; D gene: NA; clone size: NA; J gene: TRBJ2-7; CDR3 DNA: TGTGCCAGCAGCCAAGATCCTCGGTGGGCAAACTACGAGCAGTACTTC; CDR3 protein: CASSQDPRWANYEQYF
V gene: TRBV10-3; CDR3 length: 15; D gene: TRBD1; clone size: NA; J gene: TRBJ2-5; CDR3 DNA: TGTGCCATCAGTGAAGGGACAGGGATGACCGAGACCCAGTACTTC; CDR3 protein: CAISEGTGMTETQYF
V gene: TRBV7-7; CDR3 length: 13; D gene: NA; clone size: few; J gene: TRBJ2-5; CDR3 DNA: TGTGCTAGCAGCTTGGTATCGAGGGAGACCCAGTACTTC; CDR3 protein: CASSLVSRETQYF
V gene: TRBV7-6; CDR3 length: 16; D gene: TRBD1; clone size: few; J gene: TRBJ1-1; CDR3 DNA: TGTGCCAGCAGCTTCGGATCCGGGGACAGACACACTGAAGCTTTCTTT; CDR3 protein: CASSFGSGDRHTEAFF
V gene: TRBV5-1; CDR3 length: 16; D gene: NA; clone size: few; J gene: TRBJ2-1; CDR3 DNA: TGCGCCAGCAGCTTGGCCTGGCGGGGGCCTATAAATGAGCAGTTCTTC; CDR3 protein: CASSLAWRGPINEQFF
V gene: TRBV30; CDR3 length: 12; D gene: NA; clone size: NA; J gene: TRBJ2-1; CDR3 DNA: TGTGCCTGGAGTGGGGGTGGCAATGAGCAGTTCTTC; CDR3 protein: CAWSGGGNEQFF
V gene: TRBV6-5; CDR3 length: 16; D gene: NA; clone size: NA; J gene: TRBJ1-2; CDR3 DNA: TGTGCCAGCAGTTACCTGGGACGGCGGGACAACTATGGCTACACCTTC; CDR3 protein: CASSYLGRRDNYGYTF
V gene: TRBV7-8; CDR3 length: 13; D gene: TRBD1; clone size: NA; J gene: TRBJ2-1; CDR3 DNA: TGTGCCAGCAGCCTCGGGACAGCTAATGAGCAGTTCTTC; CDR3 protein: CASSLGTANEQFF
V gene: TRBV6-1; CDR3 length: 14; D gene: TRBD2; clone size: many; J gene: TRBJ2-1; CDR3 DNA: TGTGCCAGTGCCCCCCGGACTAGCGGGGGGGAGCAGTTCTTC; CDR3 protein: CASAPRTSGGEQFF
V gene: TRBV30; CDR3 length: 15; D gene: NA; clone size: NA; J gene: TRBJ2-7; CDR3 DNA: TGTGCCTGGAGTGATCGACAGGACTACACCTACGAGCAGTACTTC; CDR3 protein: CAWSDRQDYTYEQYF
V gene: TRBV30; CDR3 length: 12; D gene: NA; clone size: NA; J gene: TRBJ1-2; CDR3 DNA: TGTGCCTGGAGGTTTCAGAACTATGGCTACACCTTC; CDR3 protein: CAWRFQNYGYTF
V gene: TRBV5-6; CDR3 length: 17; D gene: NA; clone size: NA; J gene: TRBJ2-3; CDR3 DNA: TGTGCCAGCAGCTTGTTCCCCCCCCGGGCGTCCGCAGATACGCAGTATTTT; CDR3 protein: CASSLFPPRASADTQYF
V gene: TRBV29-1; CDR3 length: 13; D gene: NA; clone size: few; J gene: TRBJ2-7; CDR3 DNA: TGCAGCGCCGTCAGGGTCGGTAGCTACGAGCAGTACTTC; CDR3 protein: CSAVRVGSYEQYF
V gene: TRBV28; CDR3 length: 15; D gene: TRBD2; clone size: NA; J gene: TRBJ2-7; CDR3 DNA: TGTGCCAGCAGCTACTTTAGCGGGCTCTCCTACGAGCAGTACTTC; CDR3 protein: CASSYFSGLSYEQYF
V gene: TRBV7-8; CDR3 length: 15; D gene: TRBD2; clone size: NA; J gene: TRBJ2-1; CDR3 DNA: TGTGCCAGCAGCTTAGCTAGCGGGAGTAAGTATGAGCAGTTCTTC; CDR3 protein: CASSLASGSKYEQFF
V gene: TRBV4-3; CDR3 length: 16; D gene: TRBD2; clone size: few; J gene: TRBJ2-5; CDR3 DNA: TGCGCCAGCAGCCGAGGACGGACTAGCGGGAGCGAGACCCAGTACTTC; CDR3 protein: CASSRGRTSGSETQYF
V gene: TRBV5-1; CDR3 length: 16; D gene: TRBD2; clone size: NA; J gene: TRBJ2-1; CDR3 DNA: TGCGCCAGCAGCTTGGAAATAGCGGGATTCAAAAGGGGGCAGTTCTTC; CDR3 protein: CASSLEIAGFKRGQFF
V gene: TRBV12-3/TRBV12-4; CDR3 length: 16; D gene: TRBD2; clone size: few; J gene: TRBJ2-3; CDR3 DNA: TGTGCCAGCAGGCTTCCGGGGCGGGGGGCCACAGATACGCAGTATTTT; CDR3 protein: CASRLPGRGATDTQYF
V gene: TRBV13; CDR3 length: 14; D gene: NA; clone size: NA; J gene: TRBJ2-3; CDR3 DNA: TGTGCCAGCAGGGAGGCTAGCGAGTCAGATACGCAGTATTTT; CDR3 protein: CASREASESDTQYF
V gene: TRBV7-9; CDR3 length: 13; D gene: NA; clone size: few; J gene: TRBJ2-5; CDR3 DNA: TGTGCCAGCAGCCCCTACGGGGCGGAGACCCAGTACTTC; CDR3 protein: CASSPYGAETQYF
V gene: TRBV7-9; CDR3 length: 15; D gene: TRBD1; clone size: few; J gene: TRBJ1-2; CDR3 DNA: TGTGCCAGCAGGACCGGGACAGGATTTAACTATGGCTACACCTTC; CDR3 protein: CASRTGTGFNYGYTF
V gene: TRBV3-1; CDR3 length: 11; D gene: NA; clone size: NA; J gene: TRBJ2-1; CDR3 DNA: TGTGCCAGCAGCCAAGAGAGAGAGCAGTTCTTC; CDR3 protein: CASSQEREQFF
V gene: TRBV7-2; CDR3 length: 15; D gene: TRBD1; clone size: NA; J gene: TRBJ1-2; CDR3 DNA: TGTGCCAGCAGCTTAAGAAGGGACAGACCTTATGGCTACACCTTC; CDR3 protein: CASSLRRDRPYGYTF
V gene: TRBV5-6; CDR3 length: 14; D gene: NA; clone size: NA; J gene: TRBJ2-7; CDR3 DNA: TGTGCCAGCAGCTTGAGCTACTGGATCAACGAGCAGTACTTC; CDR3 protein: CASSLSYWINEQYF
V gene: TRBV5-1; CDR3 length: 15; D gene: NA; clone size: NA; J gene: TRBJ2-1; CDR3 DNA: TGCGCCAGCAGCTTGGAGGCAGGCTACCACAATGAGCAGTTCTTC; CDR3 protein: CASSLEAGYHNEQFF
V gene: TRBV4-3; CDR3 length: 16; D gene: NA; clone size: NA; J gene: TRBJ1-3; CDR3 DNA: TGCGCCAGCAGCCAAGGAACAGGACGTGGGGGAAACACCATATATTTT; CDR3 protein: CASSQGTGRGGNTIYF
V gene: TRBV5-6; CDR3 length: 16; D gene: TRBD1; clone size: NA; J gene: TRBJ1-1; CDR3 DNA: TGTGCCAGCAGCGGGTCCCCCCTAAACAGGGGCCGTGAAGCTTTCTTT; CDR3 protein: CASSGSPLNRGREAFF
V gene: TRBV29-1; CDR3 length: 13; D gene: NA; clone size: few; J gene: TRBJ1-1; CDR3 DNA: TGCAGCGTTCTCTACCCTGGGGACACTGAAGCTTTCTTT; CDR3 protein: CSVLYPGDTEAFF
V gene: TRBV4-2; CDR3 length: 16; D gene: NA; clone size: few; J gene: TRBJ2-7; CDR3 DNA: TGTGCCAGCAGCCAAGATCTTTCGGGAACCTTCTACGAGCAGTACTTC; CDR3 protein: CASSQDLSGTFYEQYF
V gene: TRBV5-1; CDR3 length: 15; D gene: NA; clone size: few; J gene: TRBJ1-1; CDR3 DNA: TGCGCCAGCAGCCCCCTGGGTTACCTGAACACTGAAGCTTTCTTT; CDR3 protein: CASSPLGYLNTEAFF
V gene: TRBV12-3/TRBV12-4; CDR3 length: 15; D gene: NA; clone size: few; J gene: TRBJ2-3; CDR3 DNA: TGTGCCAGCAGTTTCGGGACATCCGACACAGATACGCAGTATTTT; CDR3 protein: CASSFGTSDTDTQYF
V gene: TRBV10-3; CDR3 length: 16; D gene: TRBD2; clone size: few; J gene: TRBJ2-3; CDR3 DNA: TGTGCCATCAGTTCCCCTAGCGGGGGGTCCACAGATACGCAGTATTTT; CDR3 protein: CAISSPSGGSTDTQYF
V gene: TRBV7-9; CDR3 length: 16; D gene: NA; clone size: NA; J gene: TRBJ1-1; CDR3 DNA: TGTGCCAGCAGCTCGATAGGGAGCGAATTGAACACTGAAGCTTTCTTT; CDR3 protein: CASSSIGSELNTEAFF
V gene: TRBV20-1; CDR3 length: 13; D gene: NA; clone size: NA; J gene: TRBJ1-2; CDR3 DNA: TGCAGTGCCTTACAATCGCCGGGTCTAAGCTACACCTTC; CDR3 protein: CSALQSPGLSYTF
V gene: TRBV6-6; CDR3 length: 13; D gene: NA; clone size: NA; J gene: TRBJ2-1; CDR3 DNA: TGCGCCAGCGTCATAAATACCTACAATGAGCAGTTCTTC; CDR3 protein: CASVINTYNEQFF
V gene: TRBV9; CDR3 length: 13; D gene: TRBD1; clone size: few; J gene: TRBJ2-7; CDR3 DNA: TGTGCCAGCAGCCCTCGACAGGGCTACGAGCAGTACTTC; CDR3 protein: CASSPRQGYEQYF
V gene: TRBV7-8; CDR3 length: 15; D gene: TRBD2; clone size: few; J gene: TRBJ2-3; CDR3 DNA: TGTGCCAGCAGCGTACGGGGGGGCCGGGGAGATACGCAGTATTTT; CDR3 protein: CASSVRGGRGDTQYF
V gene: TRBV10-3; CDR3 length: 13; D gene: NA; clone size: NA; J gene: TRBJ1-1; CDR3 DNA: TGTGCCATCGGAGCCGGCGCGAACACTGAAGCTTTCTTT; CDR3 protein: CAIGAGANTEAFF
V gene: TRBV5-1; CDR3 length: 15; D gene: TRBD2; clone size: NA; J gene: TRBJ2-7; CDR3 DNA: TGCGCCAGCAGCTTAGACCTAGCGGGGGGCTACGAGCAGTACTTC; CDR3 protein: CASSLDLAGGYEQYF
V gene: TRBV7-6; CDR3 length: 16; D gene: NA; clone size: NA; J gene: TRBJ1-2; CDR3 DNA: TGTGCCAGCAGCTTAGCGGGGGGACACCATAACTATGGCTACACCTTC; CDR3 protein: CASSLAGGHHNYGYTF
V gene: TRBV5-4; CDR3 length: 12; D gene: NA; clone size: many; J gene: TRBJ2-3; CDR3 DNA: TGTGCCAGCAGCCCTAGCACAGATACGCAGTATTTT; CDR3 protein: CASSPSTDTQYF
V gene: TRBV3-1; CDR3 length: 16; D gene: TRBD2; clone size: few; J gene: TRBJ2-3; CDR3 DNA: TGTGCCAGCAGCTCGACTAGCGGGGGGGAAATGGATACGCAGTATTTT; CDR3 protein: CASSSTSGGEMDTQYF
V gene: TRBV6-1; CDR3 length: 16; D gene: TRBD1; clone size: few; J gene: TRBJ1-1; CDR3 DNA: TGTGCCAGCAGTGGGACAGGGGGAGCCTGGAACACTGAAGCTTTCTTT; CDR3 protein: CASSGTGGAWNTEAFF
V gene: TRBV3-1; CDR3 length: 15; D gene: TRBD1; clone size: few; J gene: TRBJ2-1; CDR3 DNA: TGTGCCAGCAGCCGACAGGGCCTTTCCTACAATGAGCAGTTCTTC; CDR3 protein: CASSRQGLSYNEQFF
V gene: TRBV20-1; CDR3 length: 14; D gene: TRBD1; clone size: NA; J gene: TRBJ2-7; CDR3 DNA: TGCAGTGCTAGACTCGGGACAGGGGGCTACGAGCAGTACTTC; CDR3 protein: CSARLGTGGYEQYF
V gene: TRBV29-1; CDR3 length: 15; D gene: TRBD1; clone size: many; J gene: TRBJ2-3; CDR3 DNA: TGCAGCGTTGAAGATGGGACAGGGGCCACAGATACGCAGTATTTT; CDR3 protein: CSVEDGTGATDTQYF
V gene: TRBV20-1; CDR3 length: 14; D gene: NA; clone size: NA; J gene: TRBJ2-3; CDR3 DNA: TGCAGTGCTAGAGATGCTAGGTTTACAGATACGCAGTATTTT; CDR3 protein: CSARDARFTDTQYF
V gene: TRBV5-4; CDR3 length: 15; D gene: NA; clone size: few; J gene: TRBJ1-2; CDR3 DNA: TGTGCCAGCAGCGACGGTGTTGGGGCTAACTATGGCTACACCTTC; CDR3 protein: CASSDGVGANYGYTF
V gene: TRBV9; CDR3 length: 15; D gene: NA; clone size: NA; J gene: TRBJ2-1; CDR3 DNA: TGTGCCAGCAGCCCTCCGGGATTTTCCTACAATGAGCAGTTCTTC; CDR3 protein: CASSPPGFSYNEQFF
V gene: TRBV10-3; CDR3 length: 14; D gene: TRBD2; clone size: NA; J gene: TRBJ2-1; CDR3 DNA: TGTGCCATATCTAGCGGGGGCACCTACAATGAGCAGTTCTTC; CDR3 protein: CAISSGGTYNEQFF
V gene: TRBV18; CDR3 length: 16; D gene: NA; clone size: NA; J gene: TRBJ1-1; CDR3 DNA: TGTGCCAGCTCACTGGGCGCAAGGCACAAGTCTCATGAAGCTTTCTTT; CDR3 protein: CASSLGARHKSHEAFF
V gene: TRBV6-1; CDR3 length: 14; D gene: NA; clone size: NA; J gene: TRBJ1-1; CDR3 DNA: TGTGCCAGCAGTGAATGGGGGCCGAACACTGAAGCTTTCTTT; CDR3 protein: CASSEWGPNTEAFF
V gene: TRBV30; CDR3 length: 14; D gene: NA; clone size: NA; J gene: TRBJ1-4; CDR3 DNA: TGTGCCTGGAGTGCCTGGCAAGCGAATGAAAAACTGTTTTTT; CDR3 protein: CAWSAWQANEKLFF
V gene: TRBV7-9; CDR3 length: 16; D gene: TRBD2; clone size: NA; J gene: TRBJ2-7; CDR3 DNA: TGTGCCAGCAGCTCCGGGACTAGCGGGACACTACTGAAGCAGTACTTC; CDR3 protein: CASSSGTSGTLLKQYF
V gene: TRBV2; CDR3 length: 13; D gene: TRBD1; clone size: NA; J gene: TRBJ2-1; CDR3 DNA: TGTGCCAGAGGACAGGGAGAGGACTATGAGCAGTTCTTC; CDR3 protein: CARGQGEDYEQFF
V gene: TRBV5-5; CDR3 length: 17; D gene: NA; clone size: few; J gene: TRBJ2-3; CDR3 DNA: TGTGCCAGCAGCTTGAGGCGAGGGCTGGGGAGCACAGATACGCAGTATTTT; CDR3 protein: CASSLRRGLGSTDTQYF
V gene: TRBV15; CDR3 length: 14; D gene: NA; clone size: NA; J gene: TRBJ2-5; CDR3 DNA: TGTGCCACCAGCAGAGCTGGGGGGCAAGAGACCCAGTACTTC; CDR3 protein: CATSRAGGQETQYF
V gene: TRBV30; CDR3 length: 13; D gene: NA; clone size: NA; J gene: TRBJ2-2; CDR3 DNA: TGTGCCTGGAGTGTCCAGAACACCGGGGAGCTGTTTTTT; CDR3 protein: CAWSVQNTGELFF
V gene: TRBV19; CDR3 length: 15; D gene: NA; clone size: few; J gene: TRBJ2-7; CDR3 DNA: TGTGCCAGTAGTATATCAGGAGAGACGGCCTACGCGCAGTACTTC; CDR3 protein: CASSISGETAYAQYF